The entry below gives a single T cell receptor (beta chain) sequence along with its context. Study members were between roughly 18 and 89 years old and lived in 24 US regions. The study assigned cohorts using participant-reported clinical history. The study counted Cohort 3 donors as recovered given two negative PCRs, clearance, or symptom resolution. The data derive from a study of blood T cell repertoires in COVID-19. Study as a whole: Collection of acute and convalescent COVID-19 samples took place in the United States, Italy and Spain.

Using immunoSEQ multiplex PCR, the repertoire was profiled, and TCRdb retains in-frame clones only, with some absent. This sample carries about 330,000 clones, 92% of them seen once, and the ten largest clones take about a fifth. The CDR3 contains 16 residues. V lost 4 bases, J lost 7 bases, and 10 bases stayed unmatched. Germline CDR1 is SGHRS and CDR2 is YFSETQ. The chain recombines TRBV5-1 with TRBJ2-1, with 11 bases aligning to TRBD2. This receptor was obtained from a woman in her 30s who had recovered from COVID-19. Sequencing input: PBMCs or T cells enriched from blood (not recorded which). CDR3 sequence reads: CASSATLAGVGNEQFF. DNA for the CDR3: TGCGCCAGCAGCGCCACACTAGCGGGAGTGGGAAATGAGCAGTTCTTC.